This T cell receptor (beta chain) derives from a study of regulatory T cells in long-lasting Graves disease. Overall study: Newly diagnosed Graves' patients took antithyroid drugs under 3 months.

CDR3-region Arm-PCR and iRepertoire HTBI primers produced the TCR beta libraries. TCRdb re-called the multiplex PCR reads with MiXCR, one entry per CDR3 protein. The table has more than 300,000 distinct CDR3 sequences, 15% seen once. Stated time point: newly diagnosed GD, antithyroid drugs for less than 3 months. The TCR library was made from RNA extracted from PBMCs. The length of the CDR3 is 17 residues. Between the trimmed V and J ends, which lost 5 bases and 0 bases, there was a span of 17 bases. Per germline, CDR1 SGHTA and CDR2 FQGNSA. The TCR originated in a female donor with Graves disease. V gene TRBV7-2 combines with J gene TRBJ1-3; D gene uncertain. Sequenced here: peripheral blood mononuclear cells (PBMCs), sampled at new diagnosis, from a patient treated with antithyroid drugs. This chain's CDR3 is CASSREYSPLSGNTIYF. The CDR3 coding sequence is TGTGCCAGCAGCCGCGAATACTCGCCCCTCTCTGGAAACACCATATATTTT.